This T cell receptor (beta chain) was recovered during a study of PD-L1 blockade in urothelial cancer. The overall study: Counts from blood samples showed a median of roughly 130,000 T cells. Study-level findings and limits: Having blood TCR clonality under the median before treatment predicted better survival.

This table comes from immunoSEQ multiplex PCR, and its TCRdb copy is limited to in-frame clones, with some not included. The table includes some 45,000 clones, 88% detected once. Germline V gene data show CDR1 as MDHEN and CDR2 as SYDVKM. This CDR3 has 15 amino acids. This clone was observed once. Antigen unknown. An end of the junction does not agree with germline; a read error may underlie this. The sequences come from PBMCs, collected around atezolizumab (anti-PD-L1) treatment. The chain links TRBV28 to TRBJ1-5, with D tentatively TRBD1 (6 bases). The sequence was obtained from a man of 80 years or more with urothelial cancer. The CDR3 coding sequence is TGTGCCAGTAGTTTCCAGGGGACGAGCAATCAGCCCCAGCATTTT. Amino acid sequence: CASSFQGTSNQPQHF.